The 17 T cell receptor beta chains below come from one sample, sequenced in a study of cytomegalovirus exposure and HLA in healthy donors. 13 Jbeta primers and 60 Vbeta primers were used for the PCR. The assay was immunoSEQ multiplex PCR, and TCRdb's table has in-frame clones only and misses some. The sample shows around 130,000 clones, 60% to 85% of them seen only once. The sequenced sample was PBMCs. The receptors come from a woman between 18 and 29 years old in good health and CMV-seronegative.

The CDR3 coding sequence is TGCGCCAGCAGCTTGGAACTAGCGGGAGAAGAGACCCAGTACTTC. Amino acids: CASSLELAGEETQYF. The chain is built from TRBV5-1 and TRBJ2-5, with 11 bases identical to TRBD2. This CDR3 has 15 residues. Germline CDR1 and CDR2: SGHRS and YFSETQ. The junction had 1 base not matched to a gene; V was cut back by 0 bases and J by 3 bases.

Comment on this clone: At one of its ends the junction is not consistent with the germline gene, which may arise from a read error. The V and J genes are TRBV2 and TRBJ2-5, with D maybe TRBD1 (6 bases). This CDR3 is built from 14 residues. Germline CDR1 and CDR2: SNHLY and FYNNEI. CDR3 sequence (DNA): TGTGTCAGCAGTGATGGACAGATCCAAGAGACCCAGTACTTC. It is translated as CVSSDGQIQETQYF.

This clone was seen a few times. This CDR3 is CASSQDSPAANTGELFF. CDR3 DNA sequence: TGTGCCAGCAGCCAAGATAGTCCAGCGGCGAACACCGGGGAGCTGTTTTTT. This chain connects TRBV4-2 to TRBJ2-2; TRBD2 is a possible D gene (5 bases). CDR3 length: 17 amino acids. Germline V CDR1 and CDR2: LGHNA, YNFKEQ. Trimming pared 0 bases from V and 0 bases from J, leaving 11 bases between.

The J gene is TRBJ2-3, the V gene TRBV5-4; TRBD2 aligns across 10 bases. Looked up from germline, CDR1 is SGHNT and CDR2 is YYREEE (reference sequence). Trimming took 0 bases from V and 5 from J; bases not matched to a gene: 15. The CDR3 has 19 amino acids. The CDR3 DNA follows: TGTGCCAGCAGCTTGGGGGCTAGCGGGAGCGGAGGGATGAGAGATACGCAGTATTTT. Translation gives CASSLGASGSGGMRDTQYF.

V usage is TRBV10-3 and J usage is TRBJ2-1; 9 bases line up with TRBD2. The CDR3 loop spans 20 amino acids. Germline V CDR1 and CDR2: ENHRY, SYGVKD. J gave up 2 bases and V 2 bases, and 16 bases lay outside the gene matches. The CDR3, as DNA: TGTGCCATCAGTGAGCCCCGGGTCGCGCGGGAGGGCCCTCCCTACAATGAGCAGTTCTTC. It translates to CAISEPRVAREGPPYNEQFF.

This clone was detected once. V usage is TRBV2 and J usage is TRBJ2-3; D may be TRBD1 (6 bases). Trimming took 5 bases from V and 7 from J, leaving 7 bases between them. The CDR3 has 11 residues. CDR1 is SNHLY, CDR2 FYNNEI, per germline. DNA of the CDR3: TGTGCCAGCAGTACAGGGAATACGCAGTATTTT. Amino acid sequence: CASSTGNTQYF.

The chain joins TRBV10-2 to TRBJ1-1; TRBD1 is a possible D gene (6 bases). Germline V gives CDR1 WSHSY, CDR2 SAAADI. Trimming removed 4 bases at V and 5 bases at J, with 14 bases between. The length of the CDR3 is 14 residues. The CDR3 here is CASSGNREGTEAFF. The CDR3 DNA sequence: TGCGCCAGCAGTGGGAACAGGGAGGGTACTGAAGCTTTCTTT.

The rearrangement joins TRBV5-1 to TRBJ1-1, with 8 bases identical to TRBD1. Germline V gene sequence: CDR1 SGHRS, CDR2 YFSETQ. The trim removed 5 bases at V and 5 bases at J, leaving 14 bases unmatched. This CDR3 comprises 16 residues. For the CDR3, the DNA is TGCGCCAGCAGTAATAGGCAGGGGGCCGGTCCTACTGAAGCTTTCTTT. Protein product: CASSNRQGAGPTEAFF.

V usage is TRBV27 and J usage is TRBJ2-3, with D possibly TRBD1 on 5 matching bases. The CDR3 contains 11 residues. CDR1 and CDR2 (germline): MNHEY, SMNVEV (reference sequence). With 7 bases removed from V and 4 bases from J, the gap between germline ends came to 6 bases. CDR3 residues: CASKGADTQYF. As DNA, the CDR3 is TGTGCCAGCAAAGGGGCAGATACGCAGTATTTT.

The chain links TRBV9 to TRBJ2-3; tentative D call: TRBD2 (6 bases). The CDR3 is 13 amino acids. The V gene's germline CDR1 is SGDLS and CDR2 YYNGEE. V dropped 3 bases and J dropped 6 bases, with 11 bases sitting between them. CDR3 DNA: TGTGCCAGCAGCGGACTAGTCGCCGATACGCAGTATTTT. This codes for CASSGLVADTQYF.

The gene calls are TRBV6-5 and TRBJ2-1, with a possible D match to TRBD1 (6 bases). V was cut by 2 bases and J by 12 bases, with 17 bases left in between. The CDR3 has 14 amino acids. Per the germline V gene, CDR1 is MNHEY and CDR2 is SVGAGI. CDR3 DNA sequence: TGTGCCAGCAGTTACAACAGGGCCGGGGAAGGGCAGTTCTTC. Translating gives CASSYNRAGEGQFF.

This clone was observed at least ten times. V and J are TRBV5-1 and TRBJ1-1; perhaps TRBD1 as D (5 bases). The V gene's germline CDR1 is SGHRS and CDR2 YFSETQ. Trimming shortened V by 2 bases and J by 1 base, and 6 bases separated the two germline ends. CDR3 length: 13 amino acids. The CDR3 protein is CASSFTGNTEAFF. In nucleotides, the CDR3 is TGCGCCAGCAGCTTCACAGGGAACACTGAAGCTTTCTTT.

The chain uses TRBV15 and TRBJ1-3; TRBD1 matches at 10 bases. From germline, CDR1 is LNHNV and CDR2 YYDKDF (reference sequence). This CDR3 has 17 residues. Trimming at V came to 3 bases and at J to 3 bases, leaving 8 bases not matched to a gene. The DNA for the CDR3 is TGTGCCACCAGCAGCCCACCGGGACAGGGGTTTGGAAACACCATATATTTT. Translated, it gives CATSSPPGQGFGNTIYF.

The chain is built from TRBV6-1 and TRBJ2-7; 8 nucleotides match TRBD2. V trimming: 7 bases; J trimming: 4 bases; junction bases outside the gene matches: 6. Germline lookup yields CDR1 MNHNS and CDR2 SASEGT. The CDR3 has 13 residues. This CDR3 reads CASMLAGRYEQYF. The CDR3 DNA is TGTGCCAGCATGTTAGCGGGGCGTTACGAGCAGTACTTC.

The chain is built from TRBV5-1 and TRBJ2-1, with 7 bases that match TRBD2. The CDR3 spans 15 residues. The germline V gene has CDR1 SGHRS and CDR2 YFSETQ. The junction had 10 bases not matched to a gene; V was cut back by 0 bases and J by 10 bases. CDR3 protein: CASSLVASGHREQFF. As DNA, the CDR3 is TGCGCCAGCAGCTTGGTGGCTAGCGGTCATAGGGAGCAGTTCTTC.

The V call is TRBV2, the J call TRBJ1-1; D remains ambiguous. The V and J ends lost 7 bases and 0 bases respectively, with 9 bases between them. This CDR3 region has 13 residues. CDR1 is SNHLY and CDR2 is FYNNEI in the germline V gene. CDR3 DNA sequence: TGTGCCAGCACCTTTAATTTGAACACTGAAGCTTTCTTT. It codes for CASTFNLNTEAFF.

The chain is built from TRBV5-6 and TRBJ2-1, with TRBD2 matching over 9 bases. Unmatched junction bases numbered 15, after V lost 4 bases and J lost 4 bases. This CDR3 comprises 18 residues. Germline CDR1 reads SGHDT; CDR2 reads YYEEEE. CDR3 coding DNA: TGTGCCAGCAGCCCGACTAGCGGCAGGTCAGTTTCTTACAATGAGCAGTTCTTC. The encoded protein is CASSPTSGRSVSYNEQFF.